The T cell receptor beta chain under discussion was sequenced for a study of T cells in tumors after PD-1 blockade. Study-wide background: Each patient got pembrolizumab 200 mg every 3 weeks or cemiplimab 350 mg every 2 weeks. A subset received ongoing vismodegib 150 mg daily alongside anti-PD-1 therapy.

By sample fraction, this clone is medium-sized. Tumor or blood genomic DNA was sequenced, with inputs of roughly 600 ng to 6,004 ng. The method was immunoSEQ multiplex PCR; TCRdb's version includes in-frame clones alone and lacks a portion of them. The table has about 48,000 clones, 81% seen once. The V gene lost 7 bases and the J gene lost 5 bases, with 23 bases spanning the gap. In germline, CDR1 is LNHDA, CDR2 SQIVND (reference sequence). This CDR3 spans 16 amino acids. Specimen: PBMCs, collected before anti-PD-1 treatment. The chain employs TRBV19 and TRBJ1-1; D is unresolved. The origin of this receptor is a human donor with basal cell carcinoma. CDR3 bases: TGTGCCAGTATAACTAGCTGGCACAGTCCGAATACTGAAGCTTTCTTT. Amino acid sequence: CASITSWHSPNTEAFF.